A single sample is the source of the 6 T cell receptor beta chains below, sequenced in a study of human T cells and chemical hapten exposure. TCRdb reprocessed the 5' RACE reads via MiXCR and lists one record per CDR3 protein. The table includes 81,000 or so distinct CDR3 sequences, roughly 8% detected once. The starting material, unfractionated whole blood, was used for total RNA extraction. These receptors all come from a male donor in good health.

The V call is TRBV29-1, the J call TRBJ1-1; D not resolved. The CDR3 loop spans 12 amino acids. Germline assignment: CDR1 SQVTM and CDR2 ANQGSEA. V dropped 6 bases and J dropped 0 bases, with 8 bases sitting between them. CDR3 amino acids: CSVVQVNTEAFF. The CDR3 bases are TGCAGCGTCGTTCAGGTGAACACTGAAGCTTTCTTT.

Many counts were recorded for this clonotype. In DNA, the CDR3 is TGTGCCAGCAGTACCGGGACTAGCGGAGGGGTTGCGCAGTATTTT. Its translation is CASSTGTSGGVAQYF. The rearrangement joins TRBV6-2 or TRBV6-3 to TRBJ2-3; 11 bases align to TRBD2. The CDR3 loop spans 15 amino acids. Germline CDR1 and CDR2: MNHEY and SVGEGT. The V and J ends lost 5 bases and 10 bases, in that order; junction bases with no gene match: 11.

This clonotype showed up many times. The chain couples TRBV18 to TRBJ2-7; 8 nucleotides match TRBD2. The CDR3 sequence is 16 residues long. With V trimmed by 3 bases and J by 3 bases, 10 bases remained unmatched. The germline gives CDR1 KGHSH, CDR2 LQKENI. Here the CDR3 reads CASSPAAKSGGYEQYF. The CDR3 nucleotides read TGTGCCAGCTCACCGGCGGCGAAAAGCGGGGGCTACGAGCAGTACTTC. The whole variable domain, filled in from reference TRBV18 and TRBJ2-7, reads NAGVMQNPRHLVRRRGQEARLRCSPMKGHSHVYWYRQLPEEGLKFMVYLQKENIIDESGMPKERFSAEFPKEGPSILRIQQVVRGDSAAYFCASSPAAKSGGYEQYFGPGTRLTVT.

This clonotype showed up many times. The CDR3 nucleotides read TGCAGTGCTAGGAATCTAGCGGGAGGGAGCTCCTACGAGCAGTACTTC. Encoded protein: CSARNLAGGSSYEQYF. The gene calls are TRBV20-1 and TRBJ2-7; 12 nucleotides align to TRBD2. The V and J ends lost 3 bases and 0 bases, in that order; junction bases with no gene match: 6. There are 16 residues in the CDR3. Per germline, CDR1 DFQATT and CDR2 SNEGSKA (reference sequence).

This chain links TRBV29-1 with TRBJ1-5; TRBD1 matches 8 bases. This CDR3 is built from 13 residues. From germline, CDR1 is SQVTM and CDR2 ANQGSEA. The J segment lost 2 bases and the V segment lost 6 bases, leaving 3 bases of the junction unmatched. CDR3 nucleotides: TGCAGCGTGGAGACAGGGGGCAATCAGCCCCAGCATTTT. Residues: CSVETGGNQPQHF.

This clonotype has a count of ten or more. The V call is TRBV20-1, the J call TRBJ2-7; D uncertain. Trimming took 0 bases from V and 1 from J, leaving 10 bases between them. The germline gives CDR1 DFQATT, CDR2 SNEGSKA (reference sequence). The CDR3 sequence is 14 residues long. In DNA form, the CDR3 reads TGCAGTGCTAGAGATCTGAACGGATCCTACGAGCAGTACTTC. It specifies CSARDLNGSYEQYF.